This T cell receptor beta chain derives from a study of graft-versus-host responses after intestinal transplantation. The overall study: All recipients were transplanted with multivisceral, liver-intestinal, or isolated intestinal grafts. Induction using anti-thymocyte globulin, followed by tacrolimus and steroids for two to four years, was given to all recipients. General study results and limits: Circulating GvH clone levels at their peak were associated with HvG declines (early post-transplant). Recipient marrow showed GvH clones, some seen first in ileum or blood.

J was trimmed by 0 bases and V by 3 bases; bases with no gene match: 2. This CDR3 has 14 amino acids. Germline V gene data show CDR1 as SGHVS and CDR2 as FNYEAQ. Regarding this clone: As yet, its antigen is unknown.

Sequencing was performed with immunoSEQ multiplex PCR; in TCRdb, only in-frame clones are kept and a portion is missing. The table lists around 89,000 clones, about nine tenths of them singletons. V is TRBV7-6 and J is TRBJ2-7, with TRBD1 matching 7 bases. This specimen was unstimulated CD8+ T cells sorted from spleen or lymph node cells, taken before transplant. The TCR originated in a human donor who was the organ donor for an intestinal transplant. CDR3 residues: CASSFRDSSYEQYF. The CDR3 DNA reads TGTGCCAGCAGCTTCCGGGACAGCTCCTACGAGCAGTACTTC.